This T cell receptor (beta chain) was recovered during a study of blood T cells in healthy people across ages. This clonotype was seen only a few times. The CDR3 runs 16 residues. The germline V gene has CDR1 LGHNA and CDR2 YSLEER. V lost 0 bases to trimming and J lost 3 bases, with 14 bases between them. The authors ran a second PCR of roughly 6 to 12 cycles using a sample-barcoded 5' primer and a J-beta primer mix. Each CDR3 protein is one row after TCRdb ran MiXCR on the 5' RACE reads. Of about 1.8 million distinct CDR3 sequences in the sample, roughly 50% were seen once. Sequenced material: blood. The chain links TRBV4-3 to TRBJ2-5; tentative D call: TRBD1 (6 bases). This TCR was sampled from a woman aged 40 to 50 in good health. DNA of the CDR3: TGCGCCAGCAGCCAAGATTTCCAGACAGGAGAAGAGACCCAGTACTTC. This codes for CASSQDFQTGEETQYF.